Sequencing of this TCR beta chain was carried out in a study of T cells in Graves' hyperthyroidism and ophthalmopathy. Regions amplified from RNA transcripts were the TCR beta CDR3 regions. TCR CDR3 underwent first-round RT-PCR with the HTBI primer set. One entry per CDR3 protein results from TCRdb running MiXCR on the multiplex PCR reads. The data contain about 500,000 distinct CDR3 sequences, approximately 15% of them singletons. In the case of this clonotype: Its antigen is not identified.

Germline values: CDR1 LNHNV, CDR2 YYDKDF (reference sequence). The germline V and J ends were trimmed by 6 bases and 2 bases, with 12 bases remaining between them. The CDR3 is 14 residues long. Whole-study findings and limits: Among thyroid clonotypes expanded above 0.001, most also appeared in blood.

Over 18 months, lack of ophthalmopathy progression marked Graves' hyperthyroidism as stable. What was sequenced was blood. The rearrangement links TRBV15 to TRBJ2-3, with a tentative D call TRBD2 (6 bases). This receptor was obtained from a woman aged 18 to 35 with Graves' hyperthyroidism. CDR3 in amino acids: CATSDPGVTDTQYF. CDR3 sequence (DNA): TGTGCCACCAGTGATCCGGGAGTCACAGATACGCAGTATTTT.